This T cell receptor (beta chain) was obtained from a study of blood T cell repertoires in COVID-19 (dated by TCRdb to 2018 to 2020). Looking at the study overall: Collaborator samples came from the United States, Italy and Spain and covered acute and convalescent phases of COVID-19. The prospective study material was composed of cDNA or gDNA derived from T cells, B-cell-depleted T cells, or PBMCs. The dataset comprised deeply sampled blood TCRbeta repertoires from subjects exposed to, actively infected with, or recovered from COVID-19. A freely available public database, intended as a resource for researchers studying the immune response to SARS-CoV-2, is where the repertoires were released. Samples were obtained from the ongoing ImmuneRACE study (first 160 participants) and from about 1,300 subjects provided by 6 global collaborators. Sample metadata almost always included a de-identified subject ID, COVID-19 status, age in years and sex. HLA class I and class II types, where available, came from metadata supplied by the sample provider rather than from assay-based typing. General study outcomes and caveats: The quantity of clinical and demographic metadata differed by source and by participant and was supplied without curation.

Of note for this clone: Its antigen target is currently unknown. No base-level quality is on record; no much larger clone is a single base apart.

Collaborating institutions collected whole blood in K2EDTA tubes following their own protocols. For TCRbeta analysis, collaborator samples were shipped as frozen whole blood, as isolated PBMCs, or as DNA extracted from either sample type. The immunoSEQ Assay, a bias-controlled multiplex PCR, was used to amplify TCRbeta CDR3 regions from genomic DNA. In the authors' own workflow: The number of nucleated cells in each sample was estimated from the amplification of reference gene primers within the assay. To quantify the absolute abundance of each unique TCRbeta CDR3 rearrangement, sequence reads were collapsed and filtered. Productive Simpson clonality was computed per sample as the square root of Simpson's diversity index over productive rearrangements. Sourced from immuneACCESS, this table was stored by TCRdb with only in-frame sequences that have V and J called. A share of the clones is absent; for the studies checked, an unresolved V gene accounts for under half, and the remainder has no known explanation. The V and J calls and clone size were taken over from that table, and D and trimming were inferred from the DNA. Across this sample there are about 250,000 clones, with approximately 82% seen only once. The ten largest clonotypes hold around 5.4% of the sample.

Material: peripheral blood. The sequence came from an elderly man with acute or convalescent COVID-19.

The CDR3 region has the sequence CATRTGANSPLHF. The nucleotides are TGTGCCACCCGGACAGGGGCGAATTCACCCCTCCACTTT. Recombination linked TRBV19 to TRBJ1-6, with TRBD1 identical over 9 junction bases. Measured from the cysteine to the phenylalanine, the CDR3 is 13 residues long. The retained sequence is limited to the CDR3, 39 bases, with the frame set at the first base. V is trimmed back by 10 bases and J by 7 bases, and the junction contains 5 bases that no gene match accounts for. Based on the germline V gene (reference sequence), the CDR1 and CDR2 sequences are LNHDA and SQIVND.